The sequence of this TCR beta chain was determined in a study of Graves' ophthalmopathy and Graves' hyperthyroidism. The authors amplified TCR beta CDR3 regions from RNA transcripts. In the first round, RT-PCR was carried out with HTBI primers, and a multiplex PCR formed the second round. TCRdb recomputed calls from the multiplex PCR reads with MiXCR, one row per CDR3 protein. The top ten hold 44% of the sample, which has approximately 700,000 distinct CDR3 sequences, 40% seen once. This CDR3 is built from 15 residues. Per germline, CDR1 SNHLY and CDR2 FYNNEI. The germline V and J ends were trimmed by 5 bases and 8 bases, with 21 bases remaining between them. This clonotype showed up just a few times. The antigen remains undetermined. Study conclusions and caveats: Blood also held most thyroid clonotypes expanded above 0.001 frequency.

Source material: peripheral blood. V usage is TRBV2 and J usage is TRBJ1-2, with D perhaps matching TRBD1 (5 bases). The receptor's source is an adult man with Graves' ophthalmopathy. The CDR3 reads CASSPSGTESIGYTF. The CDR3 region has the DNA TGTGCCAGCAGTCCCTCCGGGACCGAGTCTATCGGCTACACCTTC.